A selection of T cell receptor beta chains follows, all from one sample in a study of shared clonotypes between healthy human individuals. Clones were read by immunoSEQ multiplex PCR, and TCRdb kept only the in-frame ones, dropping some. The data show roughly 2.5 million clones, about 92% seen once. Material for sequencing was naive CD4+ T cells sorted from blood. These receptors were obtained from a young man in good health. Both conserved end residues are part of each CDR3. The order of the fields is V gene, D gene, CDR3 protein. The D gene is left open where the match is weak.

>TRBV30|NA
CAWSVDSNQPQHF
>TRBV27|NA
CASSLAAGLYGYTF
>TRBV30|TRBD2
CAWIAGLPSYGGGEQFF
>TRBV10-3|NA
CAISGRLETQYF
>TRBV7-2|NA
CASSLYNQVGGSDTEAFF
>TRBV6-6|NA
CASSQSYEQYF
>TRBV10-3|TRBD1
CAISEPGQGADYGYTF
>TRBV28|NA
CASGSAGRLQYF
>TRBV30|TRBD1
CAWRGQGNTEAFF
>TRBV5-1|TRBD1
CASRPRGQENTEAFF
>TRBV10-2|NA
CASSESEFDGNTEAFF
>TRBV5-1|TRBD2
CASSLDGGEDEQYF
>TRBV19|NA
CASSIRAPNTGELFF
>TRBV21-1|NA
CAATGRVNTEAFF
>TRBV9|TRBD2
CASSAGTSGSYEQYF
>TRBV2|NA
CASTGGAEAFF
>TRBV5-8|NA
CASHYVQGFYGYTF
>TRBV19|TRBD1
CATSTGDRYGEAFF
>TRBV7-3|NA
CASSRPGMNEKLFF
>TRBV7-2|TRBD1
CASSLGTGDGYTF
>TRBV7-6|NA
CASSLGGYGSPLHF
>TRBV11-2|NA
CASTLFSGANVLTF
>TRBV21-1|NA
CASSLRASQETQYF
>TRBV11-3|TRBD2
CASSPSALAASYNEQFF